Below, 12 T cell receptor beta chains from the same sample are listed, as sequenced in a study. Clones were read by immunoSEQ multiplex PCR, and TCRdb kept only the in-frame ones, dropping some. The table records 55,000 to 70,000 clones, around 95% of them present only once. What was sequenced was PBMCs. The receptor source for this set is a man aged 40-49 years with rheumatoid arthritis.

This CDR3 reads CASSLEGQTGELFF. DNA for the CDR3: TGCGCCAGCAGCTTGGAGGGACAGACCGGGGAGCTGTTTTTT. V gene TRBV5-1 combines with J gene TRBJ2-2; the match to TRBD1 covers 7 bases. Trimming took 0 bases from V and 5 from J; bases not matched to a gene: 1. Germline values: CDR1 SGHRS, CDR2 YFSETQ. The CDR3 covers 14 residues.

CDR3 coding DNA: TGCGCCAGCAGCCCAAACACCGGGACAGGGGATACGCAGTATTTT. Protein product: CASSPNTGTGDTQYF. The genes are TRBV5-1 and TRBJ2-3; TRBD1 agrees at 9 bases. From germline, CDR1 is SGHRS and CDR2 YFSETQ. This CDR3 region has 15 residues. V gave up 4 bases and J gave up 6 bases; unmatched junction bases: 9.

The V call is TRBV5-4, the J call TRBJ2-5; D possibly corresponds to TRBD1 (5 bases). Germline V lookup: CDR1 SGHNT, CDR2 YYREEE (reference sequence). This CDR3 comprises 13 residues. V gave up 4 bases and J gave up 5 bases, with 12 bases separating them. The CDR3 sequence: CASSPDRRETQYF. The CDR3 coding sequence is TGTGCCAGCAGCCCCGACAGAAGGGAGACCCAGTACTTC.

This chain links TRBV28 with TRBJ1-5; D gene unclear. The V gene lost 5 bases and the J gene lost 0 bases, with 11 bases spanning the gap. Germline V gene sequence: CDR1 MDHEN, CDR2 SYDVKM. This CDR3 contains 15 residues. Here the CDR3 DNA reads TGTGCCAGCAGTCGCGGACGCCTTAGCAATCAGCCCCAGCATTTT. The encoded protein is CASSRGRLSNQPQHF.

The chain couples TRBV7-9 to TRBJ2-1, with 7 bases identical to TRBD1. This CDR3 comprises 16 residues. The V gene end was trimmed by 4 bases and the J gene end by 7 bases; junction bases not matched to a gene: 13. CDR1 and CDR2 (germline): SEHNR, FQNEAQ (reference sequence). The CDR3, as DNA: TGTGCCAGCAGCTCCCGGTCAGGGGGTAGGAAAAATGAGCAGTTCTTC. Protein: CASSSRSGGRKNEQFF. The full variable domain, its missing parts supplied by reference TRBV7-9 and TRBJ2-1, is DTGVSQNPRHKITKRGQNVTFRCDPISEHNRLYWYRQTLGQGPEFLTYFQNEAQLEKSRLLSDRFSAERPKGSFSTLEIQRTEQGDSAMYLCASSSRSGGRKNEQFFGPGTRLTVL.

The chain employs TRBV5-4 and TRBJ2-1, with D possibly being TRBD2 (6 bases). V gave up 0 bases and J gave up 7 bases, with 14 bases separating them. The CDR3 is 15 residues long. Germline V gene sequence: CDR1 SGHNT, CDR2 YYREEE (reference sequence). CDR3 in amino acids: CASSLDPQGLNEQFF. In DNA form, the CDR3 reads TGTGCCAGCAGCTTGGACCCCCAGGGACTGAATGAGCAGTTCTTC.

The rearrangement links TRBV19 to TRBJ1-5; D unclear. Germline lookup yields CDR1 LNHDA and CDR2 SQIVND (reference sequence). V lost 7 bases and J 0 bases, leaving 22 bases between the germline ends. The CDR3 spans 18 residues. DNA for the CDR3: TGTGCCAGTACTCCAGTCTCGGCAGTCCGATATAGCAATCAGCCCCAGCATTTT. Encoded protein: CASTPVSAVRYSNQPQHF. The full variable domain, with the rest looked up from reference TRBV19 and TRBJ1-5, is DGGITQSPKYLFRKEGQNVTLSCEQNLNHDAMYWYRQDPGQGLRLIYYSQIVNDFQKGDIAEGYSVSREKKESFPLTVTSAQKNPTAFYLCASTPVSAVRYSNQPQHFGDGTRLSIL.

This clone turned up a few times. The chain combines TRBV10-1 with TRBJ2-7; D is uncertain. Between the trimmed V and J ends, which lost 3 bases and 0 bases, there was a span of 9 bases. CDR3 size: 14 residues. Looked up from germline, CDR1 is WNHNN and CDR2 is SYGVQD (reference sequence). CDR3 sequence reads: CASSDPRSSYEQYF. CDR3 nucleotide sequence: TGCGCCAGCAGTGATCCTAGGAGCTCCTACGAGCAGTACTTC.

As DNA, the CDR3 is TGTGCCAGCAGCTTTGGACAGGAGCAGTACTTC. This codes for CASSFGQEQYF. This chain uses TRBV7-2 with TRBJ2-7; possibly TRBD1 for D (6 bases). Germline CDR1 and CDR2: SGHTA and FQGNSA. This CDR3 is built from 11 residues. Trimming took off 3 bases at V and 7 bases at J, with 7 bases between the two ends.

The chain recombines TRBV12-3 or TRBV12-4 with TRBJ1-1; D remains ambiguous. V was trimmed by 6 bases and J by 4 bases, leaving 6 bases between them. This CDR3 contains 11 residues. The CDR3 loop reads CASSLTTEAFF. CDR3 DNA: TGTGCCAGCAGCTTGACCACTGAAGCTTTCTTT.

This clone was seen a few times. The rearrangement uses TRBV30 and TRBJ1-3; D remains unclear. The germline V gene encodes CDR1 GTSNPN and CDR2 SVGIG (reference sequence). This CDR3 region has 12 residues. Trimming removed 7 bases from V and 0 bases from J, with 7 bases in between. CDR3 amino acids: CASTGSGNTIYF. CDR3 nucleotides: TGTGCCTCTACGGGCTCTGGAAACACCATATATTTT.

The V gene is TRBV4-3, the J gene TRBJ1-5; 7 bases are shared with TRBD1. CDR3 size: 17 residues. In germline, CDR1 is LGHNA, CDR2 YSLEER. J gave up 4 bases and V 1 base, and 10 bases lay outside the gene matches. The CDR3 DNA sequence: TGCGCCAGCAGCCAAGGATTGGGGACAGTAGGAAATCAGCCCCAGCATTTT. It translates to CASSQGLGTVGNQPQHF.